Shown below are 20 T cell receptor beta chains from a single sample sequenced in a study of coeliac disease. Sequenced by immunoSEQ multiplex PCR; TCRdb stores in-frame clones only, minus some. In the table there are a few thousand clones, approximately 75% of which are singletons. Sequenced sample: lamina propria lymphocytes from the gut. The receptors were gathered from a woman younger than 35 with active celiac disease.

The chain employs TRBV5-6 and TRBJ1-2, with D maybe TRBD1 (5 bases). Trimming stripped 2 bases from V and 3 bases from J, with 11 bases between. Germline V gene sequence: CDR1 SGHDT, CDR2 YYEEEE. CDR3 length: 14 residues. CDR3 DNA sequence: TGTGCCAGCAGCTTAAATACAGGTCACTATGGCTACACCTTC. This encodes CASSLNTGHYGYTF.

The rearrangement uses TRBV19 and TRBJ2-1; 12 bases are a match to TRBD1. The CDR3 is 14 residues long. The germline V gene encodes CDR1 LNHDA and CDR2 SQIVND (reference sequence). V gave up 7 bases and J gave up 9 bases; unmatched junction bases: 7. CDR3 sequence reads: CASTGDRGPSEQFF. Written as DNA, the CDR3 is TGTGCCAGTACTGGGGACAGGGGGCCGAGTGAGCAGTTCTTC.

The V and J genes are TRBV30 and TRBJ2-2, with 15 bases fitting TRBD2. Germline CDR1 GTSNPN, CDR2 SVGIG (reference sequence). The CDR3 contains 16 residues. Trimming took 2 bases from V and 6 from J; bases not matched to a gene: 4. The CDR3 region has the DNA TGTGCCTGGAGTCGTTGGACTAGCGGGGGGGCCGGGGAGCTGTTTTTT. Amino acids: CAWSRWTSGGAGELFF.

The rearrangement joins TRBV5-1 to TRBJ2-5, with 11 nucleotides matching TRBD2. The CDR3 runs to 17 residues. With V trimmed by 3 bases and J by 2 bases, 9 bases remained unmatched. Per germline, CDR1 SGHRS and CDR2 YFSETQ. The CDR3, as DNA: TGCGCCAGCAGCTATACAGGACTAGCGGGCGGGCAAGAGACCCAGTACTTC. It codes for CASSYTGLAGGQETQYF.

This rearrangement joins TRBV15 to TRBJ1-5; D uncertain. V was trimmed by 1 base and J by 5 bases, leaving 6 bases between them. This CDR3 contains 13 residues. The germline CDR1 and CDR2 sequences are LNHNV and YYDKDF (reference sequence). For the CDR3, the DNA is TGTGCCACCAGCAGAGGGGGAGATCAGCCCCAGCATTTT. Its protein product is CATSRGGDQPQHF.

The chain carries TRBV4-3 and TRBJ2-1, with a tentative D call TRBD2 (5 bases). The CDR3 length is 14 residues. Germline V gene data show CDR1 as LGHNA and CDR2 as YSLEER. V lost 2 bases, J lost 11 bases, and 16 bases lay in between. Here the CDR3 reads CASSQWSGRTQQFF. CDR3 DNA: TGCGCCAGCAGCCAATGGTCGGGGAGAACACAGCAGTTCTTC.

This clone showed up just a few times. The V and J genes are TRBV5-1 and TRBJ1-2; 9 bases line up with TRBD1. The CDR3 sequence is 12 residues long. Germline loops: CDR1 SGHRS, CDR2 YFSETQ. With 4 bases clipped from V and 14 bases from J, the junction kept 9 bases outside the gene matches. The CDR3 bases are TGCGCCAGCAGCCGGACAGGGGCCCCCCTGACCTTC. Encoded protein: CASSRTGAPLTF.

The V and J genes are TRBV12-5 and TRBJ1-5; D remains unclear. The CDR3 contains 13 residues. V lost 1 base and J 7 bases, leaving 8 bases between the germline ends. CDR1 is LGHNT and CDR2 is FRNRAP in the germline V gene. CDR3 sequence reads: CASGLGENQPQHF. CDR3 coding DNA: TGTGCTAGTGGTTTGGGAGAGAACCAGCCCCAGCATTTT.

This clone was found once. V gene TRBV29-1 combines with J gene TRBJ2-7, with D perhaps TRBD1 (6 bases). Germline-derived CDR1 and CDR2 are SQVTM and ANQGSEA. There are 12 residues in the CDR3. V lost 6 bases and J lost 3, with 12 bases in between. The CDR3 DNA follows: TGCAGCGTGACTGGACAGTTCTACGAGCAGTACTTC. Translating it yields CSVTGQFYEQYF.

This clone has a single count. The genes are TRBV28 and TRBJ1-3, with TRBD1 as a possible D gene (5 bases). The CDR3 has 14 residues. The V and J ends lost 6 bases and 6 bases respectively, with 15 bases between them. CDR1 MDHEN and CDR2 SYDVKM come from the germline V gene. CDR3 sequence: CASSLQGQKNTIYF. CDR3 coding DNA: TGTGCCAGCAGCCTGCAGGGTCAGAAAAACACCATATATTTT.

The genes are TRBV5-1 and TRBJ2-1, with a possible D match to TRBD1 (5 bases). The V end was cut by 0 bases, the J end by 8 bases, with 6 bases between. The CDR3 sequence is 12 residues long. Germline CDR1 and CDR2: SGHRS and YFSETQ. The CDR3 nucleotides are TGCGCCAGCAGCTTGGGCAGGGATGAGCAGTTCTTC. Translated, it gives CASSLGRDEQFF. The full variable domain, its missing parts supplied by reference TRBV5-1 and TRBJ2-1, is KAGVTQTPRYLIKTRGQQVTLSCSPISGHRSVSWYQQTPGQGLQFLFEYFSETQRNKGNFPGRFSGRQFSNSRSEMNVSTLELGDSALYLCASSLGRDEQFFGPGTRLTVL.

This chain links TRBV2 with TRBJ1-2, with D possibly being TRBD1 (5 bases). Germline-derived CDR1 and CDR2 are SNHLY and FYNNEI. The CDR3 is made up of 12 amino acids. Trimming removed 9 bases at V and 3 bases at J, with 11 bases between. In DNA, the CDR3 is TGTGCCAGGAGGGGAGGGGACTATGGCTACACCTTC. This translates into CARRGGDYGYTF.

The CDR3, as DNA: TGTGCCAGCAGCGTAACCGGGACTAGCGGCTACGAGCAGTACTTC. Amino acid sequence: CASSVTGTSGYEQYF. The genes are TRBV7-9 and TRBJ2-5; 11 nucleotides align to TRBD2. TRBJ2-7 matches the DNA end more closely, so the J call is doubtful. The CDR3 is 15 residues long. Germline assignment: CDR1 SEHNR and CDR2 FQNEAQ (reference sequence).

The chain has TRBV7-9 and TRBJ2-5; 8 bases line up with TRBD2. This CDR3 contains 15 residues. Trimming removed 1 base from V and 4 bases from J; junction bases left unmatched: 5. CDR1 and CDR2 (germline): SEHNR, FQNEAQ (reference sequence). The CDR3 bases are TGTGCCAGCAGCTTAGTTCGTCGGGAGGGAGAGACCCAGTACTTC. The encoded protein is CASSLVRREGETQYF.

The genes are TRBV9 and TRBJ2-5, with 7 positions matching TRBD1. Germline CDR1 and CDR2: SGDLS and YYNGEE. The CDR3 totals 14 residues. Germline trimming cut 3 bases from V and 7 bases from J; bases unmatched to any gene: 9. DNA for the CDR3: TGTGCCAGCAGCGAGGCAGGGGGAGCTGTGACCCAGTACTTC. As protein: CASSEAGGAVTQYF.

The V call is TRBV7-3, the J call TRBJ1-1; 7 bases align to TRBD1. The CDR3 is 14 amino acids. Trimming cost V 5 bases and J 1 base; bases outside gene matches: 4. In germline, CDR1 is SGHTA, CDR2 FQGTGA. The CDR3 region has the DNA TGTGCCAGCAGCCTGACAGGGAGGAACACTGAAGCTTTCTTT. It yields the protein CASSLTGRNTEAFF.

This chain links TRBV28 with TRBJ2-1, with D perhaps TRBD2 (6 bases). The CDR3 runs 16 residues. The V gene's germline CDR1 is MDHEN and CDR2 SYDVKM. Deletions cut 1 base from V and 7 bases from J, with 17 bases between. The CDR3 here is CASSLYAPGGTNEQFF. DNA for the CDR3: TGTGCCAGCAGTTTATATGCCCCTGGCGGGACGAATGAGCAGTTCTTC.

V is TRBV28 and J is TRBJ2-7; D is undetermined. The CDR3 contains 14 residues. V was cut by 0 bases and J by 4 bases, with 10 bases left in between. In germline, CDR1 is MDHEN, CDR2 SYDVKM. The CDR3 DNA is TGTGCCAGCAGTTTATGGGGCGCAGCATACGAGCAGTACTTC. This sequence encodes CASSLWGAAYEQYF.

The rearrangement joins TRBV27 to TRBJ1-2; a weak D match, TRBD1 (5 bases). Trimming took off 3 bases at V and 5 bases at J, with 7 bases between the two ends. Germline CDR1 and CDR2: MNHEY and SMNVEV (reference sequence). CDR3 length: 12 amino acids. Here the CDR3 reads CASSFSGYGYTF. The CDR3 DNA follows: TGTGCCAGCAGTTTCTCAGGGTATGGCTACACCTTC.

This chain links TRBV5-1 with TRBJ2-7, with D perhaps TRBD1 (6 bases). From germline, CDR1 is SGHRS and CDR2 YFSETQ. This CDR3 is 15 amino acids long. Trimming cost V 4 bases and J 3 bases, with 17 bases left between them. The CDR3 loop is CASSIQGSGLYEQYF. The CDR3 bases are TGCGCCAGCAGCATACAGGGAAGCGGTCTCTACGAGCAGTACTTC.